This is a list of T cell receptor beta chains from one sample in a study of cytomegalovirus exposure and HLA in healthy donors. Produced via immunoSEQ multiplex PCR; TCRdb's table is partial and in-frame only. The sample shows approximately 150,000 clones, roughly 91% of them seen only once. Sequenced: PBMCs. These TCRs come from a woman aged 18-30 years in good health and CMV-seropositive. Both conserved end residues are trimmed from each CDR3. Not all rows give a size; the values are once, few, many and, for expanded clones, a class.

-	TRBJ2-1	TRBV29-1	SVDTSGSRYEQF
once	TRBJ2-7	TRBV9	ASSVGLAGPSYEQY
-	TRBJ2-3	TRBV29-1	SGRGGLPDTQY
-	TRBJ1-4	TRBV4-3	ASSQEFGQGDEKLF
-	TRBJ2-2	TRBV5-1	ASSALTITGELF
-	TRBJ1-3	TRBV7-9	ASSLGATGAVY
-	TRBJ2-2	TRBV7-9	ASSLRTPNTGELF
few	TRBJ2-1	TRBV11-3	ASSQTTSGRNEQF
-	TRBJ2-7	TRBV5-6	ASTGTGLYEQY
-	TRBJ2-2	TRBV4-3	ASSQVRYTGELF
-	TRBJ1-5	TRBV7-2	ASSLRRRDRGGNQPQH
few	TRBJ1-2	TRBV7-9	ASSYRDIGLGYT
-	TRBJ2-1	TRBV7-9	ASLGRGRTNNEQF
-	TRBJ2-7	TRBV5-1	ASSLGGAGNSYEQY
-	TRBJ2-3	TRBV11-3	ASSSASGGRGADTQY
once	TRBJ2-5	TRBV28	ASSLQSAGTQY
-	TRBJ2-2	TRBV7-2	ASSGYSDSGELF
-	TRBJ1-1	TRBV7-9	ASSQGQGNTEAF
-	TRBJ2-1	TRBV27	ASSQGLAGNEQF
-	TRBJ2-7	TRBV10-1	ASSEQTSPYEQY
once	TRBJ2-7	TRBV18	ASSPDRDSYEQY
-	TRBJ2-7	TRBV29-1	SVELLTDSYEQY
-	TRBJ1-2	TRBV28	ASSLGGGSYGYT
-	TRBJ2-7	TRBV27	ASRTSGHEQY
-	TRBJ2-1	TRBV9	ASSVGLAGYNEQF
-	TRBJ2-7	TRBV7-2	ASSLQGTSSYEQY
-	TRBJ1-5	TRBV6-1	ASSGRDRVNQPQH
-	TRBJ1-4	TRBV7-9	ASSLVGAGEKLF
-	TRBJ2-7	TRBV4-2	ASSQELGQGPSKDEQY
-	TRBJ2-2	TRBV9	ASSAGGRTTGELF
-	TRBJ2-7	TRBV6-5	ASSQTSGYEQY
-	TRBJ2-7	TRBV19	ASSMPGQGAQQY
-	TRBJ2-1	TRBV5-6	ASSLGLVLGSYNEQF
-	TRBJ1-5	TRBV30	AWSADRGHYPQH
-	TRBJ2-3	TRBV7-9	ASSQTSGNTDTQY
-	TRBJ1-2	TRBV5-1	ASSPDGLFNYGYT
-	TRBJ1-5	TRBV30	AWSVWGQGNQPQH
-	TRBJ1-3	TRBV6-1	ATRPSSGNTIY
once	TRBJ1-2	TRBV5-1	ASSLVGGGYGYT
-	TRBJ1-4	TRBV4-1	ASSQGDREGEKLF
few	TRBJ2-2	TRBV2	ATVPNTGELF
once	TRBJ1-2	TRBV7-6	ASSLVTGIRYGYT
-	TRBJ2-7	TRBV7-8	ASSPTLPGLANYEQY
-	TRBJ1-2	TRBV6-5	ASRQDLTNYGYT
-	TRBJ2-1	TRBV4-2	ASSQGGPSDEQF
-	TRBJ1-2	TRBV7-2	ASSLSLTGEYGYT